Reported below is one TCR beta chain. The antigen remains undetermined. The sample comes from a study of cytomegalovirus exposure and HLA in healthy donors. Amplification used 60 Vbeta primers and 13 Jbeta primers. Profiled with immunoSEQ multiplex PCR; TCRdb holds only in-frame clones, not every one. This sample's table reports 200,000 or so clones. The CDR3 contains 16 residues. Germline V gene sequence: CDR1 SGHTA, CDR2 FQGTGA. Trimming cost V 3 bases and J 5 bases, with 18 bases left between them. General study points: With later analysis, a missense DCLRE1C variant became linked to TCR beta V- and J-gene trimming. Most sequenced TCRs were rare (though some public TCRs occurred in many donors).

Source material: PBMCs. This clonotype was obtained from a boy aged 5-17 years in good health and CMV-seronegative. The chain couples TRBV7-3 to TRBJ2-3; D possibly corresponds to TRBD2 (7 bases). The CDR3 protein is CASSFPRRGGRDTQYF. Here the CDR3 DNA reads TGTGCCAGCAGCTTCCCCAGGAGGGGGGGCCGAGATACGCAGTATTTT.